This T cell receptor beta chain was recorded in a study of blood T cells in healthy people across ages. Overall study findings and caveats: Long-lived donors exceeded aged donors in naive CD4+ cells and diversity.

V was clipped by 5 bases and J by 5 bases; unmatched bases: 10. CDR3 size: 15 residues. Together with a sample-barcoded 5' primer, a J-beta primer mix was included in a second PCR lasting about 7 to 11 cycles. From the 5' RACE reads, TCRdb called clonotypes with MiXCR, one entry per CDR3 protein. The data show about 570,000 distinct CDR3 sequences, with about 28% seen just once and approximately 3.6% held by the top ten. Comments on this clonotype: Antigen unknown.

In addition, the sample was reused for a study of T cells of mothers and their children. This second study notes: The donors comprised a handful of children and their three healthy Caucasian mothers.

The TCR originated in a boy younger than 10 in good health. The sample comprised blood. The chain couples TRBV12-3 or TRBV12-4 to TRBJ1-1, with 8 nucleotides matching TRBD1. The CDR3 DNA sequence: TGTGCCAGCAGTCCCCGACAGGGGCAAAAAACTGAAGCTTTCTTT. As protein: CASSPRQGQKTEAFF.